This T cell receptor (beta chain) came from a study of identifying expanded T cells in peripheral blood. Findings and caveats of the study: Approximately 2-week clone count variance significantly increased as total template count grew.

Repertoires were generated with immunoSEQ multiplex PCR, while TCRdb's copy carries only in-frame clones and drops some. The data show around 100,000 clones, more than 70% seen once. In germline, CDR1 is ENHRY, CDR2 SYGVKD. This CDR3 spans 16 amino acids. Trimming removed 0 bases from V and 0 bases from J, with 10 bases in between. As regards this clone: Its matching antigen is unknown.

The chain employs TRBV10-3 and TRBJ2-3, with D perhaps assigned TRBD1 or TRBD2 (5 bases each). The sequence was collected from a person aged 18 to 70 in good health. Sample: blood. The CDR3 DNA is TGTGCCATCAGTGAGTCTGGGACGGGAAGCACAGATACGCAGTATTTT. It specifies CAISESGTGSTDTQYF.